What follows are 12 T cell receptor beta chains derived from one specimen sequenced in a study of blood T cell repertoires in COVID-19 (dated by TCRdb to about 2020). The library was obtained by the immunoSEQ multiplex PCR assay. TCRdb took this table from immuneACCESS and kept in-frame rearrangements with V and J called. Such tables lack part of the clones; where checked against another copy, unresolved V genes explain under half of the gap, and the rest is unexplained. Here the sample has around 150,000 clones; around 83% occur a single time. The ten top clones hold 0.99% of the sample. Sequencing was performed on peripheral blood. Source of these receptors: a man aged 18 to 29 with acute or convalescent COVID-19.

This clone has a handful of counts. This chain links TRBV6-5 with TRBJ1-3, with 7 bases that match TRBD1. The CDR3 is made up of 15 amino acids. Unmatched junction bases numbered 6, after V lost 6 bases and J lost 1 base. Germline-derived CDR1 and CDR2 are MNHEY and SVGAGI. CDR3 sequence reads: CASRTGVYSGNTIYF. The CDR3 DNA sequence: TGTGCCAGCAGAACAGGGGTTTATTCTGGAAACACCATATATTTT.

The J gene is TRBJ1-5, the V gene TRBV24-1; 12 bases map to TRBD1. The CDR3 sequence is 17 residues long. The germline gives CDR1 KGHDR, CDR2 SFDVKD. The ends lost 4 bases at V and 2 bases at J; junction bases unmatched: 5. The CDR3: CATSDPGTGGGNQPQHF. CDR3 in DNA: TGTGCCACCAGTGACCCCGGGACAGGGGGCGGCAATCAGCCCCAGCATTTT.

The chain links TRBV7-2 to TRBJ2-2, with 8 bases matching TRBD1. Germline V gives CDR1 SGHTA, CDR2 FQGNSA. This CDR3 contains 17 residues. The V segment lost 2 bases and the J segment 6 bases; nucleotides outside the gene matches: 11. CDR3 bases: TGTGCCAGCAGCTTAAATCTGGGACAGGTGTTCGCCGGGGAGCTGTTTTTT. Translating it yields CASSLNLGQVFAGELFF. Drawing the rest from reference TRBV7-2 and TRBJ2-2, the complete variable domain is GAGVSQSPSNKVTEKGKDVELRCDPISGHTALYWYRQSLGQGLEFLIYFQGNSAPDKSGLPSDRFSAERTGGSVSTLTIQRTQQEDSAVYLCASSLNLGQVFAGELFFGEGSRLTVL.

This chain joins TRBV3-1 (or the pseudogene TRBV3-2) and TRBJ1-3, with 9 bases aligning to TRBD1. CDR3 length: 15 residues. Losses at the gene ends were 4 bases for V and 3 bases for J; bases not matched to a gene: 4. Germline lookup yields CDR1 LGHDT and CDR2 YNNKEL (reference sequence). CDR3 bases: TGTGCCAGCAGCCGGGGACAGGGTTTTGGAAACACCATATATTTT. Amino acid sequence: CASSRGQGFGNTIYF.

The CDR3 sequence: CASSIRLGGPDTQYF. The CDR3 DNA sequence: TGTGCCAGCAGCATAAGGCTGGGGGGTCCAGATACGCAGTATTTT. The V and J genes are TRBV7-8 and TRBJ2-3; D might be TRBD2 (6 bases). Trimming took off 5 bases at V and 4 bases at J, with 16 bases between the two ends. The germline gives CDR1 SGHVS, CDR2 FQNEAQ. The CDR3 loop spans 15 amino acids.

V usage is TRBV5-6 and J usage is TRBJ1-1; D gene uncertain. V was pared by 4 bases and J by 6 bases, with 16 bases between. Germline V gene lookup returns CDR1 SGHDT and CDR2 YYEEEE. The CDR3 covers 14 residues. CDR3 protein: CASSRRLNGAEAFF. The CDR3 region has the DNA TGTGCCAGCAGCCGGAGACTGAACGGAGCTGAAGCTTTCTTT.

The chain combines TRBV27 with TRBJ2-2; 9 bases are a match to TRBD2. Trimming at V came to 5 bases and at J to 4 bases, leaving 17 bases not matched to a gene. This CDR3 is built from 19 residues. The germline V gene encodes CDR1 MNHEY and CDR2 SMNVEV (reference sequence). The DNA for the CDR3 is TGTGCCAGCAGTCCCTCCGGGCGGGGGGGCGGTCGTATCACCGGGGAGCTGTTTTTT. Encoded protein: CASSPSGRGGGRITGELFF.

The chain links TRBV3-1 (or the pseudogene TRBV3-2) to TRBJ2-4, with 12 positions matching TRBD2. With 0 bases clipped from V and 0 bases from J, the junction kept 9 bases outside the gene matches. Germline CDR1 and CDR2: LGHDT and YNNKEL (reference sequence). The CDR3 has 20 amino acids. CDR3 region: CASSQEPSGTSGLAKNIQYF. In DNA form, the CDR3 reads TGTGCCAGCAGCCAAGAACCGAGTGGGACTAGCGGGCTAGCCAAAAACATTCAGTACTTC.

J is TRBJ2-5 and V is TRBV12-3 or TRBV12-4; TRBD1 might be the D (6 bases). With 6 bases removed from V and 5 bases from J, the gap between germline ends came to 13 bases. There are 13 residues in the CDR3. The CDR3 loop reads CASRPTGFETQYF. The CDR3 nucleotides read TGTGCCAGCAGACCTACAGGGTTTGAGACCCAGTACTTC.

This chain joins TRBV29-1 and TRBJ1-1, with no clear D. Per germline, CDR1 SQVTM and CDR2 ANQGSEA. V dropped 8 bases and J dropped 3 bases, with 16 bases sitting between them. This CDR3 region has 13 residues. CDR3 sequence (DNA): TGCAGCCCACGCAGAGCGTCGGACACTGAAGCTTTCTTT. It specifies CSPRRASDTEAFF.

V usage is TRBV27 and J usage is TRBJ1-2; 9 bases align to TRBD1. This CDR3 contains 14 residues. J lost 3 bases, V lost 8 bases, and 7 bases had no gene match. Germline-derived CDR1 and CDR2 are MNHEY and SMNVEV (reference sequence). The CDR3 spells CASGEQGAYYGYTF. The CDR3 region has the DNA TGTGCCAGCGGTGAACAGGGGGCTTACTATGGCTACACCTTC.

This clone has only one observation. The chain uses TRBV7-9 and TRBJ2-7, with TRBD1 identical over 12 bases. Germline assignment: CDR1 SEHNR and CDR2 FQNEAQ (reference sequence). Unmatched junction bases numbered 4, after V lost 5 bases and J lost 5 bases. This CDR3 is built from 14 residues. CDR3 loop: CASSVGTGGDEQYV. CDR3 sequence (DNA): TGTGCCAGCAGCGTCGGGACAGGGGGCGACGAGCAGTACGTC.